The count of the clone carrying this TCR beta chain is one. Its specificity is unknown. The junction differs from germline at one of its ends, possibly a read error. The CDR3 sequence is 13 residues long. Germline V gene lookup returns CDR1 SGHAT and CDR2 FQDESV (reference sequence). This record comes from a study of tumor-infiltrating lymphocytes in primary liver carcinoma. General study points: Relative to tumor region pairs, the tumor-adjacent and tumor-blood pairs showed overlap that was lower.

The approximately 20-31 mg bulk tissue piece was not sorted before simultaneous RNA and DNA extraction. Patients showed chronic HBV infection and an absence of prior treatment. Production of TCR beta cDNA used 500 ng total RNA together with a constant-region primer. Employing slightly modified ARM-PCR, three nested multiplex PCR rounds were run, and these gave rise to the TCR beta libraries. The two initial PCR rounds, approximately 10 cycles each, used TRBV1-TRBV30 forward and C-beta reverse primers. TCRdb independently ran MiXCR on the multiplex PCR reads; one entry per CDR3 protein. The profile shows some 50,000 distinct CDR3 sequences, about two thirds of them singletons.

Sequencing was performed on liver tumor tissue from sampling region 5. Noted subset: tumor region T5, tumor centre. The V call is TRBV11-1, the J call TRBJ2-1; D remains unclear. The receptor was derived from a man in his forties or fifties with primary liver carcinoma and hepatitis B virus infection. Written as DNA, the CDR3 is TGTGCCAACAGCCTAGGCCGGGCAAATGGGCAGTTCTTC. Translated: CANSLGRANGQFF. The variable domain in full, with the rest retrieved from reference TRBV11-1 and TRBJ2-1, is EAEVAQSPRYKITEKSQAVAFWCDPISGHATLYWYRQILGQGPELLVQFQDESVVDDSQLPKDRFSAERLKGVDSTLKIQPAELGDSAMYLCANSLGRANGQFFGPGTRLTVL.